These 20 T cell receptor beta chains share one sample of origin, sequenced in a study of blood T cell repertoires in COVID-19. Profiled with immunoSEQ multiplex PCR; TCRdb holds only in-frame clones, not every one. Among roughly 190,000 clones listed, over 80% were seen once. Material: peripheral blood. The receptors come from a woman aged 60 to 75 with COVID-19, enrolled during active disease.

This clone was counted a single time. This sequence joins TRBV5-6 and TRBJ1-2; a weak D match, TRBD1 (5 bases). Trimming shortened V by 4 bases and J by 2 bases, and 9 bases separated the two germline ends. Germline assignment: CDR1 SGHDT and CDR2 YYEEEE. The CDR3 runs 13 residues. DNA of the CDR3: TGTGCCAGCAGCGCCAACAGGAACTATGGCTACACCTTC. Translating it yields CASSANRNYGYTF.

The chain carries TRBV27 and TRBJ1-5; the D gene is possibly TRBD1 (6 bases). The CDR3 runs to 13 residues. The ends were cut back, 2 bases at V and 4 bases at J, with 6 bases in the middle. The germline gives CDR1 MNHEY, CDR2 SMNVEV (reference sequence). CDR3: CASSLGQNQPQHF. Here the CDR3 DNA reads TGTGCCAGCAGTTTAGGACAGAATCAGCCCCAGCATTTT.

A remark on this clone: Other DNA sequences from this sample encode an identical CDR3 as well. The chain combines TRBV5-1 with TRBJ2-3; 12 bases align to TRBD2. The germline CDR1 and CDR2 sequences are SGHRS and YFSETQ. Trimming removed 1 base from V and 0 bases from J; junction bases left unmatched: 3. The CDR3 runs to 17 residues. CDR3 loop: CASSLRLAGASTDTQYF. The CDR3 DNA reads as TGCGCCAGCAGCTTGCGACTAGCGGGAGCTAGCACAGATACGCAGTATTTT.

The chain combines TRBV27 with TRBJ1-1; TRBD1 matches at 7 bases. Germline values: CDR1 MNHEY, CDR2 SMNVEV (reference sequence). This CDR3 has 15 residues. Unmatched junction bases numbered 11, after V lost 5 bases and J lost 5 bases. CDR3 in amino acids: CASSIQGKWGTEAFF. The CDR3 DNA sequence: TGTGCCAGCAGTATACAGGGGAAATGGGGTACTGAAGCTTTCTTT.

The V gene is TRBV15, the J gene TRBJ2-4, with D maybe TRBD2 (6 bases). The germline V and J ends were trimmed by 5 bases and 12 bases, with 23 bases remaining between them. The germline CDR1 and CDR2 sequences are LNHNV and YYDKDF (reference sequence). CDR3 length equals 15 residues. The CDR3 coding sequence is TGTGCCACCAGCTGGCGCACTGGTGGGGGGATTACTCAGTACTTC. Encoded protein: CATSWRTGGGITQYF.

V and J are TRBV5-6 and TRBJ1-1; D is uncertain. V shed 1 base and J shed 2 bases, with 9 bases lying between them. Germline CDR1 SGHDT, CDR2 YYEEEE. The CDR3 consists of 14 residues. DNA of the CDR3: TGTGCCAGCAGCTTGCTTAGGACTAACACTGAAGCTTTCTTT. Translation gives CASSLLRTNTEAFF.

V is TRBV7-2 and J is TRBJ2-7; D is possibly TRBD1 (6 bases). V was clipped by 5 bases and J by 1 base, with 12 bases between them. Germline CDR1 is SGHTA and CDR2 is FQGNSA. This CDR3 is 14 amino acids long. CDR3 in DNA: TGTGCCAGCAGCCGGGACAATTTATCCTACGAGCAGTACTTC. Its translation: CASSRDNLSYEQYF.

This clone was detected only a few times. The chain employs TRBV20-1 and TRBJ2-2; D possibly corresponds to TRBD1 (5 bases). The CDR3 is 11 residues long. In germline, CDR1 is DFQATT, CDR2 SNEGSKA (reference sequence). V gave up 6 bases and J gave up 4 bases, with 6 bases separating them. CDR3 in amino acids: CSATGTGELFF. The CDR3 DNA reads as TGCAGTGCCACAGGCACCGGGGAGCTGTTTTTT.

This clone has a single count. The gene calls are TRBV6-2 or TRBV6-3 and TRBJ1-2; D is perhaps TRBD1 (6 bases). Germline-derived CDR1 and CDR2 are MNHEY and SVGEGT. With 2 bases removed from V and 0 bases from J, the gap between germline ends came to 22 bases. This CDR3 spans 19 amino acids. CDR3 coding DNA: TGTGCCAGCAGTTACACCCGACGGGACATCGGCTTCACTAACTATGGCTACACCTTC. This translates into CASSYTRRDIGFTNYGYTF.

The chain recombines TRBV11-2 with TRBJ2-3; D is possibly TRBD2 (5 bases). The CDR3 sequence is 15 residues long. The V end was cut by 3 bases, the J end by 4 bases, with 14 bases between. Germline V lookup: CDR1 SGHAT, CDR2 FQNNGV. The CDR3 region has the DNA TGTGCCAGCAGCTTCACTAGGAGTGGAGCAGATACGCAGTATTTT. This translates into CASSFTRSGADTQYF.

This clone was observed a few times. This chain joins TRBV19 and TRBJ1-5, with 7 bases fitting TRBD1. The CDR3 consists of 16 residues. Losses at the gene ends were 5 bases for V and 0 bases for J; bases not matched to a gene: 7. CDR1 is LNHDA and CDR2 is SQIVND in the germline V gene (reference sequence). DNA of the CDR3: TGTGCCAGTAGTCCTCGGGACAGAAGTAGCAATCAGCCCCAGCATTTT. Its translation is CASSPRDRSSNQPQHF. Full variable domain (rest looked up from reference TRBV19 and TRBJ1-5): DGGITQSPKYLFRKEGQNVTLSCEQNLNHDAMYWYRQDPGQGLRLIYYSQIVNDFQKGDIAEGYSVSREKKESFPLTVTSAQKNPTAFYLCASSPRDRSSNQPQHFGDGTRLSIL.

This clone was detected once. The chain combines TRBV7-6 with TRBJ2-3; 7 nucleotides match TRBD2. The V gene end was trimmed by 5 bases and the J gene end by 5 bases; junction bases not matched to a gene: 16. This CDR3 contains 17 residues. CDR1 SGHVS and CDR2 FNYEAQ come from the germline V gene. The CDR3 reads CASSPTHGGRGKDTQYF. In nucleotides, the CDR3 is TGTGCCAGCAGCCCCACGCACGGCGGGAGAGGTAAAGATACGCAGTATTTT. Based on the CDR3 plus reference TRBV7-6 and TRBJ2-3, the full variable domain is GAGVSQSPRYKVTKRGQDVALRCDPISGHVSLYWYRQALGQGPEFLTYFNYEAQQDKSGLPNDRFSAERPEGSISTLTIQRTEQRDSAMYRCASSPTHGGRGKDTQYFGPGTRLTVL.

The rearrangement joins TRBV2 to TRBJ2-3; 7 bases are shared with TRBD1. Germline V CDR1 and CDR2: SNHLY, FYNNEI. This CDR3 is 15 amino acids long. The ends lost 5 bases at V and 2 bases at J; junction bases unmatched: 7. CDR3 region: CASSLRQGNTDTQYF. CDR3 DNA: TGTGCCAGCAGTCTCCGACAGGGTAACACAGATACGCAGTATTTT.

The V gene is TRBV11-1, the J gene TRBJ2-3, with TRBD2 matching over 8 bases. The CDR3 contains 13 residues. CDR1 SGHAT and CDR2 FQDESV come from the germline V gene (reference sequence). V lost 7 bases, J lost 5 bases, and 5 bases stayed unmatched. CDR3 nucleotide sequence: TGTGCCAGCACCCTAAGCGGGGGAGATACGCAGTATTTT. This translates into CASTLSGGDTQYF.

Here the CDR3 reads CASSVSSNTIYF. The CDR3, as DNA: TGTGCCAGCAGTGTCAGTTCAAACACCATATATTTT. The chain employs TRBV6-4 and TRBJ1-3; D gene uncertain. Trimming cost V 4 bases and J 6 bases, with 7 bases left between them. The CDR3 spans 12 residues. The germline CDR1 and CDR2 sequences are MRHNA and SNTAGT.

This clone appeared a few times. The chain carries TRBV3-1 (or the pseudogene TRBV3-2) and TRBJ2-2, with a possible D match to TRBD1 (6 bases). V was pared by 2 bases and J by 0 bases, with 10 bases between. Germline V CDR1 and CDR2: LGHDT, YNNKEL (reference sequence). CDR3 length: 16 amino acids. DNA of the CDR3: TGTGCCAGCAGCCAATTGGACAGCCCGAACACCGGGGAGCTGTTTTTT. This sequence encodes CASSQLDSPNTGELFF.

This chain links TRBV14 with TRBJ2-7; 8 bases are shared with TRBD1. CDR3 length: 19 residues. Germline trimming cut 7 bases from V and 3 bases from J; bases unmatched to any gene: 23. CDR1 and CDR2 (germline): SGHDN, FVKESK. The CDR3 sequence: CASTSTLRDRPRTHYEQYV. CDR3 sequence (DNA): TGTGCCAGCACCTCAACCCTGCGGGACAGGCCGCGAACCCACTACGAGCAGTACGTC.

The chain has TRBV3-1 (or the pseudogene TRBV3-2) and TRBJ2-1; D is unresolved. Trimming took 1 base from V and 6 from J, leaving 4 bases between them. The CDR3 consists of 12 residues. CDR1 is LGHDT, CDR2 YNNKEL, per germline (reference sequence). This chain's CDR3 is CASSQGANEQFF. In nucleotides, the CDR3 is TGTGCCAGCAGCCAAGGAGCCAATGAGCAGTTCTTC.

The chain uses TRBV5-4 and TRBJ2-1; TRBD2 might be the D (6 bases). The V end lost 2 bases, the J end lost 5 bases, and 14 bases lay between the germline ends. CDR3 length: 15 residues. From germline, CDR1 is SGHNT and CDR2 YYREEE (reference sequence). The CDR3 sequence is CASSFVQGGNNEQFF. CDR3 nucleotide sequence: TGTGCCAGCAGCTTTGTCCAGGGAGGTAACAATGAGCAGTTCTTC.

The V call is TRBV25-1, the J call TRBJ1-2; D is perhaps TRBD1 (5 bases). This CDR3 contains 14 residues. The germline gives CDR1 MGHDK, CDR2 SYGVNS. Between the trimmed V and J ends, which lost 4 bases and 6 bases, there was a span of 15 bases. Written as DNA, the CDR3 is TGTGCCAGCAGTGGTGGTCTTGGGGCTAATGGCTACACCTTC. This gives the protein CASSGGLGANGYTF.